A selection of T cell receptor beta chains follows, all from one sample in a study of blood T cell repertoires in COVID-19. Only in-frame clones appear in the TCRdb table, and some are missing; sequencing was by immunoSEQ multiplex PCR. The sample carries about 110,000 clones, around 86% recorded once. The sample consisted of peripheral blood. These receptors were taken from a man aged 45-60 years with acute or convalescent COVID-19. Each CDR3 is given without its conserved first and last residue. The order of the fields is J gene, V gene, clone size, CDR3 protein. A row's size may be missing; if present it is once, few, many or a size class.

TRBJ2-5 | TRBV28 | . | ASSPGTGKETQY
TRBJ2-1 | TRBV9 | . | ASSVDSGGLPGIL
TRBJ2-7 | TRBV7-2 | . | ASSLGLLYEQY
TRBJ2-3 | TRBV15 | . | ATSGGLAGLSLSSDTQY
TRBJ2-7 | TRBV6-2/TRBV6-3 | . | ASSYGGLYEQY
TRBJ2-3 | TRBV18 | few | ASSLSSSGRMDTQY
TRBJ2-1 | TRBV4-1 | . | ASSQSSVVLF
TRBJ1-1 | TRBV3-1/TRBV3-2 | . | ASSQGQGQAF
TRBJ2-1 | TRBV6-5 | once | ASSYLREQF
TRBJ2-7 | TRBV9 | . | ASSVVVGIGGAGSYEQY
TRBJ2-7 | TRBV6-5 | . | ASSWGTGTGEQY
TRBJ1-2 | TRBV6-5 | few | ASTLRGLGYGYT
TRBJ1-2 | TRBV4-2 | . | ASSQGPEEGYGYT
TRBJ1-1 | TRBV4-1 | once | ASSQAAGEAF
TRBJ2-7 | TRBV10-3 | . | AISEGDTSYEQY
TRBJ1-1 | TRBV20-1 | . | SASRDIGNTEAF
TRBJ1-2 | TRBV2 | few | ASSEPGTGGAGYGYT
TRBJ2-7 | TRBV19 | . | ASSLCEQY
TRBJ2-7 | TRBV15 | . | ATSRGAGSSYEQY
TRBJ2-5 | TRBV10-3 | . | AISELGLAQETQY
TRBJ1-1 | TRBV3-1/TRBV3-2 | . | ASSQALGGTMHAF
TRBJ1-3 | TRBV6-1 | . | ASSELTGADSGNTIY
TRBJ1-1 | TRBV27 | . | ASSLYTGGFAEAF
TRBJ2-7 | TRBV5-4 | . | ASSPDRARGDEQY
TRBJ2-1 | TRBV5-4 | once | ASSLRDNEQF
TRBJ2-3 | TRBV11-2 | . | ASSLRLAVGDTQY
TRBJ1-5 | TRBV19 | . | ASSPGFNQPQH
TRBJ2-7 | TRBV6-5 | . | ASHTPGLAAYEQY
TRBJ2-5 | TRBV13 | . | ASTSQRQETQY
TRBJ1-5 | TRBV19 | . | ASKTGGVSNQPQH
TRBJ2-2 | TRBV19 | . | ASSDRRDSTNTGELF
TRBJ1-2 | TRBV24-1 | . | ATSESGRGFGGYT
TRBJ2-2 | TRBV9 | . | ASSVEQNPPRLIGGAGELF